This T cell receptor beta chain was observed in a study of T cell responses to AZD1222 COVID-19 vaccine. Broader study findings: Repertoires were obtained solely post-peak T cell response.

This clone has only a few counts. The antigen remains undetermined. The CDR3 totals 12 residues. V shed 4 bases and J shed 7 bases, with 8 bases lying between them. Germline CDR1 is SGHDT and CDR2 is YYEEEE. Second-dose intervals near 4 or 12 weeks were combined. Assay: immunoSEQ multiplex PCR; the TCRdb copy retains only in-frame clones and omits some. This sample carries 150,000 to 200,000 clones, 91% of them seen once, and the ten largest clones take less than 1.5%. The chain combines TRBV5-6 with TRBJ2-2; D remains ambiguous. Sequences were derived from peripheral blood, sampled 28 days after the second AZD1222 dose. This clonotype was sampled from an adult who received the AZD1222 COVID-19 vaccine. The CDR3 protein is CASSVISGELFF. CDR3 sequence (DNA): TGTGCCAGCAGCGTAATTAGCGGGGAGCTGTTTTTT. Together with reference TRBV5-6 and TRBJ2-2, the CDR3 gives the full variable domain: DAGVTQSPTHLIKTRGQQVTLRCSPKSGHDTVSWYQQALGQGPQFIFQYYEEEERQRGNFPDRFSGHQFPNYSSELNVNALLLGDSALYLCASSVISGELFFGEGSRLTVL.